Shown below are 7 T cell receptor beta chains from a single sample sequenced in a study of PD-1 blockade in classical Hodgkin lymphoma. Every patient experienced relapse after autologous stem cell transplantation, and brentuximab vedotin exposure varied. Some clones are missing from TCRdb's copy, which holds only in-frame ones; the method was immunoSEQ multiplex PCR. The sample has 120,000 to 150,000 clones; under 85% are singletons. Sequencing was performed on peripheral blood mononuclear cells (PBMCs), taken before the second cycle of nivolumab. These receptors came from a human donor with classical Hodgkin lymphoma.

V is TRBV5-4 and J is TRBJ2-7, with D unclear. V lost 3 bases, J lost 2 bases, and 9 bases lay in between. This CDR3 contains 13 residues. Germline CDR1 SGHNT, CDR2 YYREEE (reference sequence). CDR3 loop: CASSSADPYEQYF. The CDR3 nucleotides read TGTGCCAGCAGCTCGGCGGACCCCTACGAGCAGTACTTC. The whole variable domain, remainder taken from reference TRBV5-4 and TRBJ2-7, is ETGVTQSPTHLIKTRGQQVTLRCSSQSGHNTVSWYQQALGQGPQFIFQYYREEENGRGNFPPRFSGLQFPNYSSELNVNALELDDSALYLCASSSADPYEQYFGPGTRLTVT.

The chain employs TRBV30 and TRBJ1-5, with 7 bases that match TRBD1. Unmatched junction bases numbered 5, after V lost 3 bases and J lost 3 bases. Germline V gives CDR1 GTSNPN, CDR2 SVGIG (reference sequence). CDR3 size: 14 residues. This CDR3 is CAWSLTGINQPQHF. CDR3 nucleotides: TGTGCCTGGAGCCTGACAGGGATCAATCAGCCCCAGCATTTT.

The V gene is TRBV6-1, the J gene TRBJ1-4; 9 bases match TRBD1. Trimming removed 11 bases from V and 4 bases from J; junction bases left unmatched: 5. There are 13 residues in the CDR3. Looked up from germline, CDR1 is MNHNS and CDR2 is SASEGT. The CDR3, as DNA: TGTGCCGGACAGGGGCGGGGTAATGAAAAACTGTTTTTT. Translation gives CAGQGRGNEKLFF.

This rearrangement joins TRBV10-2 to TRBJ2-1, with D possibly matching TRBD1 (5 bases). From germline, CDR1 is WSHSY and CDR2 SAAADI. Trimming removed 5 bases from V and 6 bases from J, with 5 bases in between. The length of the CDR3 is 11 residues. CDR3 bases: TGCGCCAGCAGTAGGGGCAATGAGCAGTTCTTC. It translates to CASSRGNEQFF.

The chain employs TRBV9 and TRBJ2-5, with D hard to call. Trimming left V 0 bases short and J 1 base short, with 13 bases between. The V gene's germline CDR1 is SGDLS and CDR2 YYNGEE. The CDR3 covers 16 residues. The CDR3 DNA is TGTGCCAGCAGCGTAGAAAACTACCACCCCCAAGAGACCCAGTACTTC. This gives the protein CASSVENYHPQETQYF.

The V call is TRBV6-5, the J call TRBJ1-1; 9 nucleotides line up with TRBD1. CDR1 MNHEY and CDR2 SVGAGI come from the germline V gene. The CDR3 consists of 15 residues. V was clipped by 6 bases and J by 4 bases; unmatched bases: 9. The CDR3 region is CASRRIQGASTEAFF. The CDR3 DNA reads as TGTGCCAGCAGGAGAATACAGGGGGCGAGCACTGAAGCTTTCTTT.

This CDR3 is CASSQDSYLRVLNSPLHF. DNA for the CDR3: TGCGCCAGCAGCCAAGATTCTTACCTCCGGGTCCTAAATTCACCCCTCCACTTT. This rearrangement joins TRBV4-1 to TRBJ1-6, with unresolved D. This CDR3 region has 18 residues. CDR1 and CDR2 from the germline V gene are MGHRA and YSYEKL. Trimming left V 0 bases short and J 7 bases short, with 19 bases between.